These 21 T cell receptor beta chains originate from one sample sequenced in a study of blood T cell repertoires in COVID-19. Assay used: immunoSEQ multiplex PCR; TCRdb lists only in-frame clones, some missing. The table includes roughly 150,000 clones, 84% detected once. Sequencing input: PBMCs or T cells enriched from blood (not recorded which). The receptors were gathered from a woman between 50 and 59 years old who had recovered from COVID-19.

The V and J genes are TRBV6-5 and TRBJ1-4, with D uncertain. CDR3 length equals 15 residues. V lost 0 bases to trimming and J lost 8 bases, with 13 bases between them. Germline CDR1 and CDR2: MNHEY and SVGAGI. CDR3 residues: CASSYSWTIREKLFF. CDR3 nucleotides: TGTGCCAGCAGTTACTCGTGGACTATCAGGGAAAAACTGTTTTTT.

The gene calls are TRBV29-1 and TRBJ1-3; no definite D call. Germline V gene sequence: CDR1 SQVTM, CDR2 ANQGSEA. The CDR3 runs to 10 residues. Trimming left V 5 bases short and J 8 bases short, with 7 bases between. The CDR3 bases are TGCAGCGTTTTAGAGGACACCATATATTTT. Translation: CSVLEDTIYF. Full variable domain (missing parts from reference TRBV29-1 and TRBJ1-3): SAVISQKPSRDICQRGTSLTIQCQVDSQVTMMFWYRQQPGQSLTLIATANQGSEATYESGFVIDKFPISRPNLTFSTLTVSNMSPEDSSIYLCSVLEDTIYFGEGSWLTVV.

This chain connects TRBV28 to TRBJ2-5; D is perhaps TRBD2 (7 bases). The CDR3 has 15 residues. Trimming stripped 8 bases from V and 2 bases from J, with 18 bases between. Germline CDR1 is MDHEN and CDR2 is SYDVKM. CDR3 sequence: CASGGGGVGQETQYF. The CDR3 region has the DNA TGTGCCAGCGGCGGAGGGGGGGTCGGTCAAGAGACCCAGTACTTC.

The chain couples TRBV9 to TRBJ1-4; TRBD1 agrees at 8 bases. After removal of 4 bases from V and 4 bases from J, the junction contained 6 bases not matched to a gene. Germline V gene lookup returns CDR1 SGDLS and CDR2 YYNGEE. This CDR3 region has 15 residues. The DNA for the CDR3 is TGTGCCAGCAGCTCATTAACAGGGGGTAATGAAAAACTGTTTTTT. It specifies CASSSLTGGNEKLFF.

The genes are TRBV7-6 and TRBJ2-1; tentatively, D is TRBD2 (5 bases). Trimming left V 5 bases short and J 7 bases short, with 12 bases between. The CDR3 is made up of 13 amino acids. The V gene's germline CDR1 is SGHVS and CDR2 FNYEAQ. The CDR3 DNA follows: TGTGCCAGCAGCCTAAACGACTATAATGAGCAGTTCTTC. Its protein is CASSLNDYNEQFF.

This clone was detected once. The chain is built from TRBV7-9 and TRBJ1-6; TRBD1 is a possible D gene (5 bases). Germline V gene sequence: CDR1 SEHNR, CDR2 FQNEAQ (reference sequence). CDR3 length: 16 amino acids. V was pared by 5 bases and J by 1 base, with 12 bases between. In nucleotides, the CDR3 is TGTGCCAGCAGCCTATTCGGGGGGTCCTATAATTCACCCCTCCACTTT. Amino acids: CASSLFGGSYNSPLHF.

The gene calls are TRBV28 and TRBJ1-4, with D tentatively TRBD1 (6 bases). The germline V gene has CDR1 MDHEN and CDR2 SYDVKM. V was trimmed by 2 bases and J by 8 bases, leaving 15 bases between them. This CDR3 comprises 15 residues. The CDR3 region is CASSLRGGPKEKLFF. DNA for the CDR3: TGTGCCAGCAGTTTAAGGGGGGGCCCAAAAGAAAAACTGTTTTTT.

The chain combines TRBV19 with TRBJ1-5, with D perhaps matching TRBD1 (6 bases). Germline loops: CDR1 LNHDA, CDR2 SQIVND (reference sequence). CDR3 length: 15 residues. Trimming removed 7 bases from V and 1 base from J, with 14 bases in between. CDR3 bases: TGTGCCAGTAACAACGGTCAGGGGAGCAATCAGCCCCAGCATTTT. Residues: CASNNGQGSNQPQHF. The variable domain in full, with the rest retrieved from reference TRBV19 and TRBJ1-5, is DGGITQSPKYLFRKEGQNVTLSCEQNLNHDAMYWYRQDPGQGLRLIYYSQIVNDFQKGDIAEGYSVSREKKESFPLTVTSAQKNPTAFYLCASNNGQGSNQPQHFGDGTRLSIL.

The gene calls are TRBV16 and TRBJ1-3, with D maybe TRBD1 (5 bases). The V and J ends lost 4 bases and 4 bases respectively, with 14 bases between them. The CDR3 extends over 15 amino acids. CDR1 is KGHSY, CDR2 FQNENV, per germline. CDR3 sequence: CASSPEQVRGNTIYF. DNA for the CDR3: TGTGCCAGCAGCCCCGAACAGGTCCGGGGAAACACCATATATTTT.

This sequence joins TRBV28 and TRBJ2-7, with 8 bases lining up with TRBD1. Looked up from germline, CDR1 is MDHEN and CDR2 is SYDVKM. J was trimmed by 3 bases and V by 6 bases; bases with no gene match: 13. The CDR3 is made up of 16 amino acids. CDR3 in amino acids: CASRPPRGPFFYEQYF. CDR3 DNA: TGTGCCAGCAGACCTCCCAGGGGGCCCTTTTTCTACGAGCAGTACTTC.

The chain has TRBV20-1 and TRBJ2-7, with D perhaps matching TRBD2 (5 bases). From germline, CDR1 is DFQATT and CDR2 SNEGSKA (reference sequence). The CDR3 length is 15 residues. V was trimmed by 6 bases and J by 0 bases, leaving 18 bases between them. The CDR3 bases are TGCAGTGCCAGTTGGCGGGCCCGAAGCTCCTACGAGCAGTACTTC. It is translated as CSASWRARSSYEQYF.

The chain has TRBV3-1 (or the pseudogene TRBV3-2) and TRBJ2-7, with 12 bases aligning to TRBD2. The CDR3 covers 19 residues. The V gene end was trimmed by 6 bases and the J gene end by 0 bases; junction bases not matched to a gene: 15. Germline CDR1 and CDR2: LGHDT and YNNKEL (reference sequence). DNA of the CDR3: TGTGCCAGCAGGCCTCCCCCCGGGACTAGCGGGTCGTGCTCCTACGAGCAGTACTTC. It specifies CASRPPPGTSGSCSYEQYF.

This clone was found a few times. The rearrangement links TRBV7-9 to TRBJ2-7, with D maybe TRBD1 (5 bases). Deletions cut 4 bases from V and 6 bases from J, with 22 bases between. Germline CDR1 and CDR2: SEHNR and FQNEAQ (reference sequence). The CDR3 covers 16 residues. CDR3 DNA sequence: TGTGCCAGCAGCTCCTTTCAGGGTCCCCTCTTGGGCGAGCAGTACTTC. Translation gives CASSSFQGPLLGEQYF.

CDR3 in amino acids: CATSETGSYGYTF. In DNA form, the CDR3 reads TGTGCCACCAGTGAGACCGGGAGCTATGGCTACACCTTC. The chain is built from TRBV24-1 and TRBJ1-2; D ambiguous. Germline V gene lookup returns CDR1 KGHDR and CDR2 SFDVKD. The CDR3 spans 13 residues. The V end was cut by 4 bases, the J end by 4 bases, with 9 bases between.

The chain employs TRBV7-2 and TRBJ1-2, with D maybe TRBD1 (6 bases). This CDR3 is built from 12 residues. Deletions cut 8 bases from V and 2 bases from J, with 9 bases between. The germline V gene has CDR1 SGHTA and CDR2 FQGNSA. The CDR3 DNA reads TGTGCCAGCGGACAGATAAACTATGGCTACACCTTC. Protein sequence: CASGQINYGYTF.

This sequence joins TRBV4-2 and TRBJ1-2, with 7 bases aligning to TRBD1. CDR1 LGHNA and CDR2 YNFKEQ come from the germline V gene. The junction had 3 bases not matched to a gene; V was cut back by 0 bases and J by 2 bases. This CDR3 region has 15 residues. Here the CDR3 DNA reads TGTGCCAGCAGCCAAGAGTCAGGGGGAAACTATGGCTACACCTTC. The encoded protein is CASSQESGGNYGYTF.

The chain uses TRBV19 and TRBJ1-5; D possibly corresponds to TRBD1 (6 bases). Germline V gene lookup returns CDR1 LNHDA and CDR2 SQIVND (reference sequence). Trimming cost V 7 bases and J 2 bases, with 12 bases left between them. The length of the CDR3 is 14 residues. The DNA of the CDR3 is TGTGCCAGTAAACAGGGAACGGGCAATCAGCCCCAGCATTTT. Its protein product is CASKQGTGNQPQHF.

The chain recombines TRBV24-1 with TRBJ2-4, with 10 bases identical to TRBD2. The germline gives CDR1 KGHDR, CDR2 SFDVKD. V lost 3 bases, J lost 7 bases, and 8 bases stayed unmatched. CDR3 length equals 16 residues. The CDR3 spells CATSDPLAGVDNIQYF. CDR3 DNA sequence: TGTGCCACCAGTGATCCGCTAGCGGGAGTAGATAACATTCAGTACTTC.

The chain carries TRBV5-1 and TRBJ1-1; 9 bases match TRBD1. Germline V lookup: CDR1 SGHRS, CDR2 YFSETQ. Trimming took 2 bases from V and 8 from J; bases not matched to a gene: 10. This CDR3 has 15 amino acids. CDR3 in DNA: TGCGCCAGCAGCTTTATTCAGACAGGGGGACCCGAAGCTTTCTTT. Translation gives CASSFIQTGGPEAFF.

This clone was seen a single time. The V gene is TRBV28, the J gene TRBJ2-5; TRBD2 agrees at 15 bases. There are 19 residues in the CDR3. Germline CDR1 MDHEN, CDR2 SYDVKM. J gave up 5 bases and V 6 bases, and 16 bases lay outside the gene matches. CDR3 sequence reads: CASSIPGLAGGSGGETQYF. The DNA of the CDR3 is TGTGCCAGCAGCATACCGGGACTAGCGGGAGGCTCGGGTGGGGAGACCCAGTACTTC.

The V gene is TRBV3-1 (or the pseudogene TRBV3-2), the J gene TRBJ1-1; D unclear. Germline-derived CDR1 and CDR2 are LGHDT and YNNKEL (reference sequence). The CDR3 sequence is 12 residues long. V was shortened by 0 bases and J by 4 bases, with 3 bases between the two germline ends. The CDR3 here is CASSQDSTEAFF. In nucleotides, the CDR3 is TGTGCCAGCAGCCAAGACAGCACTGAAGCTTTCTTT.